A selection of T cell receptor beta chains follows, all from one sample in a study of cytomegalovirus exposure and HLA in healthy donors. The table came from immunoSEQ multiplex PCR; TCRdb's copy has only in-frame clones and leaves some out. The sample carries about 150,000 clones, about 76% recorded once. Sequenced input: PBMCs. All receptors come from a young man in good health and CMV-seropositive. Both conserved end residues are part of each CDR3. Each record gives: V gene, clone size, D gene, J gene, CDR3 DNA, CDR3 protein. D genes are given only for firm matches. Rows may omit the clone size; those that give it use once, few, many or a size class.

>TRBV4-2|-|-|TRBJ2-5
TGTGCTAGCAGAAAATCGCGGCTAGCACAAGAGACCCAGTACTTC
CASRKSRLAQETQYF
>TRBV7-6|-|-|TRBJ1-6
TGTGCCAGCAGCTTAGGAGGAGCGGGAAGCCTGAATTCACCCCTCCACTTT
CASSLGGAGSLNSPLHF
>TRBV25-1|-|-|TRBJ1-2
TGTGCCAGCAGTTCCCCAAAATCTAACTATGGCTACACCTTC
CASSSPKSNYGYTF
>TRBV5-1|-|TRBD2|TRBJ2-3
TGCGCCAGCAGCTTAGCGGGGGCCAGTTGGACAGATACGCAGTATTTT
CASSLAGASWTDTQYF
>TRBV4-3|-|-|TRBJ1-5
TGCGCCAGCAGCCAAGCAGTTTATAGCAATCAGCCCCAGCATTTT
CASSQAVYSNQPQHF
>TRBV7-2|-|TRBD2|TRBJ2-2
TGTGCCAGCAGCTTATCCGGGGGAGGGCCAACCGGGGAGCTGTTTTTT
CASSLSGGGPTGELFF
>TRBV5-1|-|TRBD2|TRBJ2-7
TGCGCCAGCAGCTTGGGGACTAGCGGGAGGAGCAGCGAGCAGTACTTC
CASSLGTSGRSSEQYF
>TRBV10-2|-|-|TRBJ2-3
TGCGCCAGCAGTCGGTTCCTTGGGACTAGCACAGATACGCAGTATTTT
CASSRFLGTSTDTQYF
>TRBV15|-|-|TRBJ2-7
TGTGCCACCAGCCCACAAGGGGGATATTACGAGCAGTACTTC
CATSPQGGYYEQYF
>TRBV11-3|-|TRBD2|TRBJ2-1
TGTGCCAGCAGCAGTAGCGGGGGGCGCTACAATGAGCAGTTCTTC
CASSSSGGRYNEQFF
>TRBV6-1|-|TRBD1|TRBJ2-1
TGTGCCAGCAGTGAACAAAGTCCCACAGGGGCCTACAATGAGCAGTTCTTC
CASSEQSPTGAYNEQFF
>TRBV25-1|-|TRBD1|TRBJ2-1
TGTGCCAGCAGTGGACCCGGGACAGGGGACTACAATGAGCAGTTCTTC
CASSGPGTGDYNEQFF
>TRBV30|-|-|TRBJ1-5
TGTGCCTGGAGTCGGGGGGAGGGTCAGCCCCAGCATTTT
CAWSRGEGQPQHF
>TRBV4-1|-|-|TRBJ2-1
TGCGCCAGCAGCCAATGGGCGAATGAGCAGTTCTTC
CASSQWANEQFF
>TRBV6-6|-|-|TRBJ2-7
TGTGCCAGCAGTTACTCGCCAGGACAGACCTGGGAGCAGTACTTC
CASSYSPGQTWEQYF
>TRBV7-8|-|-|TRBJ1-3
TGTGCCAGCAGCCCCGGTTTCAACTCTGGAAACACCATATATTTT
CASSPGFNSGNTIYF
>TRBV6-5|-|-|TRBJ2-1
TGTGCCAGCAGTGGACTCGGCCTTAAGTACAATGAGCAGTTCTTC
CASSGLGLKYNEQFF
>TRBV6-4|-|TRBD2|TRBJ2-1
TGTGCCAGCAGTGCCCGAGGGGTAGCGGGGGCCCTCAATGAGCAGTTCTTC
CASSARGVAGALNEQFF
>TRBV19|-|TRBD1|TRBJ1-1
TGTGCCAGTAGTATGATCCGGGACAGGGACACTGAAGCTTTCTTT
CASSMIRDRDTEAFF
>TRBV6-5|-|TRBD2|TRBJ2-5
TGTGCCAGCAGGGCTAGCGGGAGAGAGACCCAGTACTTC
CASRASGRETQYF
>TRBV9|-|TRBD1|TRBJ2-7
TGTGCCAGCAGCGTATCCGGGACAGGGTCCCACGAGCAGTACTTC
CASSVSGTGSHEQYF
>TRBV2|-|TRBD2|TRBJ2-3
TGTGCCAGCAGTGGGCTAGCGGGGGCCACAGATACGCAGTATTTT
CASSGLAGATDTQYF
>TRBV1|-|-|TRBJ1-5
TGCACCAGCAGCCAAGATTTGACAGGCAACTATAGCAATCAGCCCCAGCATTTT
CTSSQDLTGNYSNQPQHF
>TRBV30|-|TRBD1|TRBJ1-2
TGTGCCTGGAACAGGGGCGCGGTTGATGGCTACACCTTC
CAWNRGAVDGYTF
>TRBV16|-|-|TRBJ2-3
TGTGCCAGCAGCCCGGAATGGGCAGGGAGCACAGATACGCAGTATTTT
CASSPEWAGSTDTQYF
>TRBV7-9|few|TRBD1|TRBJ1-1
TGTGCCAGCAGCGCCGTCGACAGGGGGAGGACTTTCTTT
CASSAVDRGRTFF